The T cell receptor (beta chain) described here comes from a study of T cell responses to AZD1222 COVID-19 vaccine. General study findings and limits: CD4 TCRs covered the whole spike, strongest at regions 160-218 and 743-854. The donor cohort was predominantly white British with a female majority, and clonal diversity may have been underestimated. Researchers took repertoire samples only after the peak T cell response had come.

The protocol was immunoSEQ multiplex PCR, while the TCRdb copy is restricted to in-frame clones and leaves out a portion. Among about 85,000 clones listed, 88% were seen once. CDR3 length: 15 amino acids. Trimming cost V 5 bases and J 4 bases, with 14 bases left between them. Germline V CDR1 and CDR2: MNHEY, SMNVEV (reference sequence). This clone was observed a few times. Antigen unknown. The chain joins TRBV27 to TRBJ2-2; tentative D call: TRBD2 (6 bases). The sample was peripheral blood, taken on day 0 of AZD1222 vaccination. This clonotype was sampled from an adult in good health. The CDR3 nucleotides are TGTGCCAGCAGTCTACCGGGACTCGGCACCGGGGAGCTGTTTTTT. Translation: CASSLPGLGTGELFF.